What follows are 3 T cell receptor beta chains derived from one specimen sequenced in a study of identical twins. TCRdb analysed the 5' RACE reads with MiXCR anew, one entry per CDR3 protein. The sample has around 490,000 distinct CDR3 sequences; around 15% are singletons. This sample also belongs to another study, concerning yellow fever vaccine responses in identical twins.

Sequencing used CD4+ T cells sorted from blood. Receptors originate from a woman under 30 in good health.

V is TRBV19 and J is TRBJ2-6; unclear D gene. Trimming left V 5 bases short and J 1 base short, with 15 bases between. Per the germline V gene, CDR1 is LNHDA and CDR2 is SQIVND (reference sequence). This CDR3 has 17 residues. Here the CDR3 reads CASSPSFQFSGANVLTF. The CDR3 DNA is TGTGCCAGTAGTCCTTCGTTTCAGTTTTCTGGGGCCAACGTCCTGACTTTC.

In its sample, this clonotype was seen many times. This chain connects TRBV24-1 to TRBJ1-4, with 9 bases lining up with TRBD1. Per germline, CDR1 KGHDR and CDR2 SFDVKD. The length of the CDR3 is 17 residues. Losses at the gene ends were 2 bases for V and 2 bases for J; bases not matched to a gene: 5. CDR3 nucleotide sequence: TGTGCCACCAGTGATTCTACAGGGGGCGCGACTAATGAAAAACTGTTTTTT. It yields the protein CATSDSTGGATNEKLFF.

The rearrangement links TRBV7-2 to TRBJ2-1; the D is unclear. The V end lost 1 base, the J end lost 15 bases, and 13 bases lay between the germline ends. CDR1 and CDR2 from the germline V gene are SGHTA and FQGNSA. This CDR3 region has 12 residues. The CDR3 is CASSLVSLWPFF. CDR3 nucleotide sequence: TGTGCCAGCAGCTTAGTCTCTCTGTGGCCGTTCTTC.